The 25 T cell receptor beta chains below come from one sample, sequenced in a study of T-cell memory formation after mild COVID-19. One entry per CDR3 protein, called by TCRdb with MiXCR from the 5' RACE reads. The sample includes about 250,000 distinct CDR3 sequences, roughly 14% of them seen just once. The sample comprised PBMCs or a T cell subset sorted from them (not recorded which). The receptors come from an adult woman who had mild COVID-19 (a few samples of this study predate the infection). Cell type and time point are not known.

The rearrangement uses TRBV6-2 or TRBV6-3 and TRBJ1-5; 9 nucleotides agree with TRBD1. CDR1 MNHEY and CDR2 SVGEGT come from the germline V gene. The CDR3 is 14 residues long. Losses at the gene ends were 6 bases for V and 6 bases for J; bases not matched to a gene: 6. The CDR3: CASSGTGGRQPQHF. The DNA of the CDR3 is TGTGCCAGCAGCGGAACAGGGGGCCGTCAGCCCCAGCATTTT.

This clonotype was detected ten times or more. The rearrangement joins TRBV5-5 to TRBJ2-1; 8 bases fit TRBD2. V lost 7 bases to trimming and J lost 9 bases; unmatched junction nucleotides: 9. Germline V gene sequence: CDR1 SGHKS, CDR2 YYEKEE (reference sequence). The CDR3 runs to 13 residues. The DNA for the CDR3 is TGTGCCAGCGTCCCCCCGGGGGGGCCTGAGCAGTTCTTC. Residues: CASVPPGGPEQFF.

The chain carries TRBV6-5 and TRBJ1-1; D may be TRBD1 (6 bases). V gave up 5 bases and J gave up 2 bases, with 15 bases separating them. Germline values: CDR1 MNHEY, CDR2 SVGAGI. This CDR3 has 15 residues. For the CDR3, the DNA is TGTGCCAGCAGTCGAGGCCCCAGGGGCAACACTGAAGCTTTCTTT. This translates into CASSRGPRGNTEAFF.

The V and J genes are TRBV9 and TRBJ1-1; TRBD1 is a possible D gene (5 bases). There are 16 residues in the CDR3. Trimming shortened V by 4 bases and J by 1 base, and 17 bases separated the two germline ends. Germline CDR1 and CDR2: SGDLS and YYNGEE. This CDR3 is CASSPNIGASNTEAFF. The DNA for the CDR3 is TGTGCCAGCAGCCCCAACATAGGGGCTTCGAACACTGAAGCTTTCTTT.

This clonotype was seen many times. The V gene is TRBV7-2, the J gene TRBJ1-1; D gene unclear. Germline CDR1 reads SGHTA; CDR2 reads FQGNSA. Trimming removed 5 bases at V and 4 bases at J, with 17 bases between. CDR3 length: 15 residues. The CDR3 DNA is TGTGCCAGCAGCCCGCTACGACGGGAAACCACTGAAGCTTTCTTT. Amino acids: CASSPLRRETTEAFF.

This clonotype was seen a handful of times. The rearrangement links TRBV5-1 to TRBJ1-1; TRBD1 is a possible D gene (5 bases). V was cut by 3 bases and J by 0 bases, with 12 bases left in between. CDR3 length: 15 residues. Germline values: CDR1 SGHRS, CDR2 YFSETQ. The CDR3 loop is CASSWGKELNTEAFF. As DNA, the CDR3 is TGCGCCAGCAGCTGGGGGAAAGAGTTGAACACTGAAGCTTTCTTT.

This clonotype has a handful of counts. A junction boundary mismatches the germline segment, possibly from a read error. The chain combines TRBV5-1 with TRBJ2-1; weak D call: TRBD2 (5 bases). The CDR3 covers 14 residues. Germline V gene sequence: CDR1 SGHRS, CDR2 YFSETQ. The CDR3: CASSLEAAYNEQFF. In nucleotides, the CDR3 is TGCGCCAGCAGTTTGGAAGCGGCTTACAATGAGCAGTTCTTC.

This clonotype was observed a handful of times. The chain joins TRBV5-1 to TRBJ2-7; a possible D gene is TRBD1 (5 bases). The CDR3 spans 15 residues. The V gene's germline CDR1 is SGHRS and CDR2 YFSETQ. Between the trimmed V and J ends, which lost 0 bases and 0 bases, there was a span of 10 bases. The CDR3 protein is CASSLGQLSSYEQYF. CDR3 nucleotides: TGCGCCAGCAGCTTGGGACAGTTGAGCTCCTACGAGCAGTACTTC.

This sequence joins TRBV24-1 and TRBJ2-5, with TRBD1 as a possible D gene (5 bases). Trimming removed 4 bases from V and 3 bases from J, with 11 bases in between. CDR1 and CDR2 (germline): KGHDR, SFDVKD. The CDR3 is 14 amino acids. The CDR3 nucleotides read TGTGCCACCAGTGACTTCGGACAAAAAGAGACCCAGTACTTC. Residues: CATSDFGQKETQYF.

This clonotype was seen a handful of times. The rearrangement links TRBV24-1 to TRBJ2-1, with TRBD1 as a possible D gene (6 bases). Trimming pared 6 bases from V and 7 bases from J, leaving 15 bases between. This CDR3 comprises 14 residues. Per germline, CDR1 KGHDR and CDR2 SFDVKD. CDR3 bases: TGTGCCACCAGTCTCCAGGGGACGTCGAATGAGCAGTTCTTC. Translation: CATSLQGTSNEQFF.

This clonotype appeared many times. This sequence joins TRBV12-3 or TRBV12-4 and TRBJ1-5; a weak D match, TRBD1 (5 bases). Trimming left V 2 bases short and J 6 bases short, with 5 bases between. This CDR3 spans 12 amino acids. The CDR3 loop is CASSLQGQPQHF. The CDR3 nucleotides are TGTGCCAGCAGTTTACAGGGTCAGCCCCAGCATTTT.

This clonotype turned up a few times. The genes are TRBV4-1 and TRBJ2-1; 10 bases align to TRBD1. The trim removed 3 bases at V and 7 bases at J, leaving 6 bases unmatched. The CDR3 has 15 residues. Germline V gene lookup returns CDR1 MGHRA and CDR2 YSYEKL. The CDR3 sequence: CASSHPGQGFNEQFF. In nucleotides, the CDR3 is TGCGCCAGCAGCCATCCGGGACAGGGGTTTAATGAGCAGTTCTTC.

This chain joins TRBV7-9 and TRBJ2-7, with 7 positions matching TRBD1. Per the germline V gene, CDR1 is SEHNR and CDR2 is FQNEAQ (reference sequence). Unmatched junction bases numbered 7, after V lost 0 bases and J lost 5 bases. The CDR3 has 15 amino acids. The CDR3 loop is CASSLASAGGHEQYF. CDR3 nucleotides: TGTGCCAGCAGCTTAGCCAGTGCAGGGGGACACGAGCAGTACTTC.

The V and J genes are TRBV2 and TRBJ1-2; D possibly corresponds to TRBD1 (5 bases). V lost 4 bases, J lost 6 bases, and 12 bases lay in between. This CDR3 region has 13 residues. Germline CDR1 and CDR2: SNHLY and FYNNEI. CDR3 coding DNA: TGTGCCAGCAGTGCCGGGACCCCAAATGGCTACACCTTC. Encoded protein: CASSAGTPNGYTF. The whole variable domain, filled in from reference TRBV2 and TRBJ1-2, reads EPEVTQTPSHQVTQMGQEVILRCVPISNHLYFYWYRQILGQKVEFLVSFYNNEISEKSEIFDDQFSVERPDGSNFTLKIRSTKLEDSAMYFCASSAGTPNGYTFGSGTRLTVV.

This clonotype appeared a few times. The chain joins TRBV28 to TRBJ2-1; TRBD1 matches 10 bases. The CDR3 covers 15 residues. Losses at the gene ends were 8 bases for V and 13 bases for J; bases not matched to a gene: 17. Germline-derived CDR1 and CDR2 are MDHEN and SYDVKM. Here the CDR3 DNA reads TGTGCCAGCCTACAACCGGGGACAGGGGCTTGGCAACAGTTCTTC. It translates to CASLQPGTGAWQQFF.

The chain couples TRBV5-5 to TRBJ1-6; D perhaps matches TRBD1 (6 bases). Germline V gene sequence: CDR1 SGHKS, CDR2 YYEKEE (reference sequence). Trimming stripped 2 bases from V and 7 bases from J, with 13 bases between. The CDR3 runs 15 residues. CDR3 region: CASSFGGAGNSPLHF. The CDR3 DNA reads TGTGCCAGCAGCTTCGGGGGCGCGGGGAATTCACCCCTCCACTTT.

This chain's CDR3 is CATGIAGEPTDTQYF. The CDR3, as DNA: TGTGCCACCGGTATAGCGGGAGAGCCCACAGATACGCAGTATTTT. V and J are TRBV24-1 and TRBJ2-3; TRBD2 matches at 9 bases. V lost 9 bases, J lost 2 bases, and 8 bases stayed unmatched. The CDR3 is 15 amino acids. In germline, CDR1 is KGHDR, CDR2 SFDVKD.

This clonotype was detected many times. The genes are TRBV5-1 and TRBJ2-7; D is uncertain. This CDR3 region has 15 residues. CDR1 is SGHRS, CDR2 YFSETQ, per germline. V shed 0 bases and J shed 2 bases, with 12 bases lying between them. CDR3 DNA sequence: TGCGCCAGCAGCTTGGAACCGGGCCCGACCTACGAGCAGTACTTC. Its translation is CASSLEPGPTYEQYF.

This clonotype was observed many times. The CDR3 protein is CATSRDGDYEQYF. In nucleotides, the CDR3 is TGTGCCACCAGCAGGGACGGAGACTACGAGCAGTACTTC. The rearrangement uses TRBV15 and TRBJ2-7; D remains ambiguous. Trimming stripped 3 bases from V and 3 bases from J, with 9 bases between. Germline V gene data show CDR1 as LNHNV and CDR2 as YYDKDF (reference sequence). This CDR3 has 13 residues. The whole variable domain, remainder taken from reference TRBV15 and TRBJ2-7, is DAMVIQNPRYQVTQFGKPVTLSCSQTLNHNVMYWYQQKSSQAPKLLFHYYDKDFNNEADTPDNFQSRRPNTSFCFLDIRSPGLGDTAMYLCATSRDGDYEQYFGPGTRLTVT.

The chain joins TRBV19 to TRBJ2-2, with D unclear. V shed 4 bases and J shed 2 bases, with 8 bases lying between them. Germline V gene sequence: CDR1 LNHDA, CDR2 SQIVND (reference sequence). The CDR3 covers 14 residues. The DNA for the CDR3 is TGTGCCAGTAGTAAGACTCCTAACACCGGGGAGCTGTTTTTT. This encodes CASSKTPNTGELFF.

This clonotype was seen only a few times. The V and J genes are TRBV29-1 and TRBJ1-2; D may be TRBD1 (6 bases). Looked up from germline, CDR1 is SQVTM and CDR2 is ANQGSEA. The V end lost 0 bases, the J end lost 1 base, and 6 bases lay between the germline ends. The CDR3 sequence is 13 residues long. The CDR3 DNA reads TGCAGCGTTGAAGAACAGGGTAACTATGGCTACACCTTC. Translated, it gives CSVEEQGNYGYTF.

This clonotype appeared a few times. The chain recombines TRBV7-2 with TRBJ1-2, with TRBD1 matching 7 bases. The CDR3 spans 17 residues. V was pared by 5 bases and J by 2 bases, with 14 bases of the junction left unmatched. Germline CDR1 is SGHTA and CDR2 is FQGNSA. This chain's CDR3 is CASSVRRGLLPNYGYTF. CDR3 nucleotide sequence: TGTGCCAGCAGCGTCCGTAGGGGGCTCCTTCCGAACTATGGCTACACCTTC. The whole variable domain, filled in from reference TRBV7-2 and TRBJ1-2, reads GAGVSQSPSNKVTEKGKDVELRCDPISGHTALYWYRQSLGQGLEFLIYFQGNSAPDKSGLPSDRFSAERTGGSVSTLTIQRTQQEDSAVYLCASSVRRGLLPNYGYTFGSGTRLTVV.

V and J are TRBV6-5 and TRBJ1-5; D unresolved. This CDR3 has 13 amino acids. Trimming shortened V by 2 bases and J by 3 bases, and 5 bases separated the two germline ends. Germline V gene data show CDR1 as MNHEY and CDR2 as SVGAGI. The CDR3 spells CASSYALNQPQHF. The CDR3, as DNA: TGTGCCAGCAGTTACGCACTCAATCAGCCCCAGCATTTT.

This chain uses TRBV4-2 with TRBJ2-5; 9 bases map to TRBD2. The CDR3 is 18 residues long. With 4 bases clipped from V and 5 bases from J, the junction kept 17 bases outside the gene matches. Germline V gene lookup returns CDR1 LGHNA and CDR2 YNFKEQ. As DNA, the CDR3 is TGTGCCAGCAGCCTCGGCGCTAGCGGGAAGAGAACAGGGGAGACCCAGTACTTC. Encoded protein: CASSLGASGKRTGETQYF.

This clonotype was seen a few times. The chain employs TRBV29-1 and TRBJ1-2; possibly TRBD1 for D (5 bases). V was cut by 1 base and J by 4 bases, with 19 bases left in between. The V gene's germline CDR1 is SQVTM and CDR2 ANQGSEA. The CDR3 covers 16 residues. The CDR3 is CSVEGWTSTVPYGYTF. The CDR3 DNA reads as TGCAGCGTTGAAGGCTGGACATCTACTGTCCCCTATGGCTACACCTTC. Using reference TRBV29-1 and TRBJ1-2 for the parts outside the CDR3, the full variable domain is SAVISQKPSRDICQRGTSLTIQCQVDSQVTMMFWYRQQPGQSLTLIATANQGSEATYESGFVIDKFPISRPNLTFSTLTVSNMSPEDSSIYLCSVEGWTSTVPYGYTFGSGTRLTVV.